This TCR beta chain is drawn from a study of T cell repertoires in cytomegalovirus infection. On the study more broadly: Matching HLA type, along with CMV infection, was indicated by public TCR beta signatures.

V was cut by 5 bases and J by 7 bases, with 18 bases left in between. The germline gives CDR1 MGHRA, CDR2 YSYEKL. The CDR3 covers 15 residues. For this clonotype: Its antigen is not known.

TCRdb processed the reads anew with MiXCR; each CDR3 protein has one entry. The sample lists some 270,000 distinct CDR3 sequences; approximately 17% were seen once. The study, taken as a whole, reports: Carriers of CMV plus the relevant HLA were identified by cumulative public TCR beta family frequency. CMV-specific TCR beta clonotypes restricted by HLA-C were the ones dominating the ex vivo response.

The sequence derives from a human donor in good health (CMV status not recorded). Some clones in this sample may be carry-over from other donors' samples. Sequenced sample: CD8+ T cells from PBMCs. The V call is TRBV4-1, the J call TRBJ2-1; D gene unclear. Written as DNA, the CDR3 is TGCGCCAGCAGCTGGCGGCGAGGAATGATGAATGAGCAGTTCTTC. Amino acids: CASSWRRGMMNEQFF.